This TCR beta chain was captured in a study of OX40 agonist ivuxolimab in advanced cancers. Study in general: Prior anti-PD-1, anti-PD-L1 or anti-CTLA-4 therapy was allowed; 40% had some.

Data came from immunoSEQ multiplex PCR; TCRdb stores just in-frame clones and leaves some out. The data hold around 56,000 clones, with approximately 91% observed a single time. Trimming removed 6 bases from V and 2 bases from J, with 18 bases in between. CDR3 length equals 15 residues. Germline loops: CDR1 SQVTM, CDR2 ANQGSEA. The clonotype originates from an adult with an advanced solid tumor such as melanoma, head and neck, liver or kidney cancer. This specimen consisted of CD4+ or CD8+ T cells sorted from blood, obtained in a trial of the OX40 agonist ivuxolimab. This chain joins TRBV29-1 and TRBJ2-3; possibly TRBD1 or TRBD2 for D (5 bases each). CDR3 in amino acids: CSVDSRREYTDTQYF. Written as DNA, the CDR3 is TGCAGCGTCGATTCTCGCAGGGAGTACACAGATACGCAGTATTTT.